The present TCR beta chain was sequenced within a study of human T cells and chemical hapten exposure. Study context: Patients, largely female, had alopecia areata, totalis or universalis.

V was trimmed by 5 bases and J by 5 bases, leaving 10 bases between them. The CDR3 length is 13 residues. Germline V gives CDR1 SGHAT, CDR2 FQNNGV. Study-level results: No shift was seen in TCRs above 1 in 1000 frequency with DPC sensitization.

The table lists this clonotype with a few counts. Its antigen remains unknown. It was the library that attached unique molecular identifiers to individual cDNA molecules. A single record per CDR3 protein comes from TCRdb applying MiXCR to the RACE reads. The sample carries hundreds of thousands of distinct CDR3 sequences, roughly 6% recorded once. Time point specified: patch test 2, 6 weeks after DPC sensitization. Documented treatment: therapeutic diphenylcyclopropenone sensitization with weekly scalp DPC. This sequence originates from a woman aged 18-30 years with alopecia areata. Some clones in this sample may be carry-over from other donors' samples. This sequence joins TRBV11-2 and TRBJ2-1, with D perhaps matching TRBD2 (5 bases). This specimen was whole blood, taken in connection with sensitization to the hapten diphenylcyclopropenone (DPC). CDR3 protein: CASSPDGDNEQFF. The CDR3 nucleotides are TGTGCCAGCAGCCCGGACGGGGACAATGAGCAGTTCTTC.